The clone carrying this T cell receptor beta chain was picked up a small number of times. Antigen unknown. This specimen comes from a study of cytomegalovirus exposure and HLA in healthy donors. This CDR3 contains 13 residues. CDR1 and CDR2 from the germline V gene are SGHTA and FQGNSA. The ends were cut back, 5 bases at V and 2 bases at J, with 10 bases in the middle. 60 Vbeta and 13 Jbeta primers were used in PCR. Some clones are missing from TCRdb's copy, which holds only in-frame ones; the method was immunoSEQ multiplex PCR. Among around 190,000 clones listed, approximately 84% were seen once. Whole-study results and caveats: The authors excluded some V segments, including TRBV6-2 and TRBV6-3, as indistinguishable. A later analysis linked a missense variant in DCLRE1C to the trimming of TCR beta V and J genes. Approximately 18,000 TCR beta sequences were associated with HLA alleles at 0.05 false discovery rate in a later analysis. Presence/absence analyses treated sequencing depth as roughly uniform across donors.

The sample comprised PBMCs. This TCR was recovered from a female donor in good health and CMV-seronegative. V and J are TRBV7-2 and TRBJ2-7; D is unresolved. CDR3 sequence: CASSPISAYEQYF. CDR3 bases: TGTGCCAGCAGCCCCATCTCGGCCTACGAGCAGTACTTC.